Below, 30 T cell receptor beta chains from the same sample are listed, as sequenced in a study of blood T cells in healthy people across ages. For the second PCR, which ran for about 6 to 11 cycles, a sample-barcoded 5' primer and a J-beta primer mix were used. Using its own MiXCR run on the 5' RACE reads, TCRdb lists one record per CDR3 protein. This repertoire shows 1.5 million to 2 million distinct CDR3 sequences, approximately 50% found once; its top ten account for over 2%. The sequencing input was blood. The receptor set was obtained from a woman in her forties in good health.

The chain links TRBV27 to TRBJ1-6; 8 bases agree with TRBD1. The CDR3 consists of 13 residues. CDR1 is MNHEY, CDR2 SMNVEV, per germline (reference sequence). J was trimmed by 8 bases and V by 7 bases; bases with no gene match: 4. CDR3 in DNA: TGTGCCAGCAAGATACAGGGGGATTCACCCCTCCACTTT. Its translation is CASKIQGDSPLHF.

This chain connects TRBV7-2 to TRBJ2-3, with 7 positions matching TRBD1. With 5 bases clipped from V and 10 bases from J, the junction kept 9 bases outside the gene matches. Germline V lookup: CDR1 SGHTA, CDR2 FQGNSA. The CDR3 totals 13 residues. CDR3 DNA: TGTGCCAGCAGCGAGAACAGGGGAAGTGCGCAGTATTTT. Translation: CASSENRGSAQYF. The entire variable domain, with the rest obtained from reference TRBV7-2 and TRBJ2-3, is as follows: GAGVSQSPSNKVTEKGKDVELRCDPISGHTALYWYRQSLGQGLEFLIYFQGNSAPDKSGLPSDRFSAERTGGSVSTLTIQRTQQEDSAVYLCASSENRGSAQYFGPGTRLTVL.

A note on this clonotype: This could be a read error, since a much larger clone is one nucleotide away. This chain uses TRBV24-1 with TRBJ2-5; a weak D match, TRBD2 (7 bases). The CDR3 length is 17 residues. The V end lost 1 base, the J end lost 11 bases, and 25 bases lay between the germline ends. Germline CDR1 and CDR2: KGHDR and SFDVKD. The CDR3 reads CATSDFSSAWGGNEQYF. CDR3 in DNA: TGTGCCACCAGTGATTTCTCCTCGGCGTGGGGGGGCAATGAGCAGTACTTC.

The rearrangement uses TRBV12-3 or TRBV12-4 and TRBJ1-5, with a weak D call TRBD1 (6 bases). Deletions cut 10 bases from V and 2 bases from J, with 12 bases between. The CDR3 consists of 13 residues. The CDR3 region has the DNA TGTGCCACCGACAGGTCGGGCAATCAGCCCCAGCATTTT. Its translation: CATDRSGNQPQHF.

This clonotype came up a few times. The gene calls are TRBV5-5 and TRBJ2-7; 9 nucleotides agree with TRBD1. This CDR3 is built from 16 residues. Per germline, CDR1 SGHKS and CDR2 YYEKEE (reference sequence). J gave up 4 bases and V 4 bases, and 12 bases lay outside the gene matches. As DNA, the CDR3 is TGTGCCAGCAGCACTCGTGGGGGGACAGGGTCTTACGAGCAGTACTTC. Translated: CASSTRGGTGSYEQYF.

The rearrangement uses TRBV2 and TRBJ2-1, with no clear D. CDR1 SNHLY and CDR2 FYNNEI come from the germline V gene. V lost 3 bases to trimming and J lost 3 bases, with 6 bases between them. This CDR3 comprises 13 residues. CDR3 nucleotide sequence: TGTGCCAGCAGTGACAAGGGCTACAATGAGCAGTTCTTC. As protein: CASSDKGYNEQFF.

V is TRBV18 and J is TRBJ2-1; D is uncertain. This CDR3 spans 14 amino acids. Germline CDR1 reads KGHSH; CDR2 reads LQKENI. Trimming stripped 5 bases from V and 4 bases from J, with 12 bases between. The CDR3 loop is CASSFSTSYNEQFF. CDR3 bases: TGTGCCAGCTCATTTTCGACATCTTACAATGAGCAGTTCTTC.

This clonotype was seen a few times. The genes are TRBV5-6 and TRBJ2-7, with 7 bases matching TRBD1. The end of the DNA is better explained by TRBJ2-5, so the J call may be wrong. CDR1 is SGHDT and CDR2 is YYEEEE in the germline V gene. The CDR3 length is 16 residues. The CDR3, as DNA: TGTGCCAGCAGCGCTACAGGGGCTTGGGGTATAGAGACCCAGTACTTC. The encoded protein is CASSATGAWGIETQYF.

This chain links TRBV27 with TRBJ1-5; no clear D. CDR3 length equals 13 residues. V lost 3 bases and J lost 3, with 6 bases in between. From germline, CDR1 is MNHEY and CDR2 SMNVEV (reference sequence). The CDR3 is CASSFDVNQPQHF. The CDR3 DNA is TGTGCCAGCAGTTTTGACGTCAATCAGCCCCAGCATTTT.

This clonotype came up a few times. The rearrangement joins TRBV6-5 to TRBJ2-3; possible D gene TRBD2, 7 bases. V shed 2 bases and J shed 4 bases, with 16 bases lying between them. The CDR3 has 16 amino acids. Germline V gives CDR1 MNHEY, CDR2 SVGAGI. The CDR3 loop is CASSYLSGGLPDTQYF. In nucleotides, the CDR3 is TGTGCCAGCAGTTACCTGTCGGGGGGCCTTCCAGATACGCAGTATTTT.

The chain uses TRBV13 and TRBJ2-3; possibly TRBD1 or TRBD2 for D (5 bases each). V was shortened by 1 base and J by 2 bases, with 19 bases between the two germline ends. The CDR3 is made up of 18 amino acids. In germline, CDR1 is PRHDT, CDR2 FYEKMQ (reference sequence). The CDR3 loop reads CASSLVSPPEGFTDTQYF. The CDR3 DNA reads TGTGCCAGCAGCTTAGTGTCCCCTCCCGAGGGGTTCACAGATACGCAGTATTTT.

CDR3 amino acids: CASSPGQGAFWDTQYF. The DNA for the CDR3 is TGCGCCAGCAGCCCGGGACAGGGGGCGTTCTGGGATACGCAGTATTTT. The V gene is TRBV5-1, the J gene TRBJ2-3, with 12 nucleotides matching TRBD1. Trimming at V came to 4 bases and at J to 6 bases, leaving 9 bases not matched to a gene. CDR3 length: 16 residues. The germline gives CDR1 SGHRS, CDR2 YFSETQ.

V usage is TRBV6-1 and J usage is TRBJ2-7, with D perhaps TRBD1 (5 bases). The length of the CDR3 is 14 residues. V lost 0 bases and J 2 bases, leaving 8 bases between the germline ends. Germline CDR1 is MNHNS and CDR2 is SASEGT. The CDR3 region has the DNA TGTGCCAGCAGTGAAGCGGGGCGAGCCTACGAGCAGTACTTC. Protein product: CASSEAGRAYEQYF.

This sequence joins TRBV7-9 and TRBJ2-3, with D maybe TRBD1 (5 bases). The V end lost 11 bases, the J end lost 4 bases, and 25 bases lay between the germline ends. This CDR3 comprises 16 residues. Germline V CDR1 and CDR2: SEHNR, FQNEAQ (reference sequence). The CDR3 reads CAVRSGQARVPDTQYF. CDR3 nucleotides: TGTGCCGTCAGGTCCGGGCAGGCCAGGGTCCCAGATACGCAGTATTTT.

Comment on this clonotype: One junction end does not reproduce the germline sequence, and a read error may be involved. The CDR3 is CASSVAAVQETQYF. CDR3 bases: TGTGCCAGCAGCGTAGCGGCAGTCCAAGAGACCCAGTACTTC. The chain links TRBV7-2 to TRBJ2-5; TRBD2 might be the D (6 bases). The germline V gene encodes CDR1 SGHTA and CDR2 FQGNSA. This CDR3 is 14 amino acids long.

The chain has TRBV20-1 and TRBJ2-3; 9 nucleotides match TRBD1. Germline-derived CDR1 and CDR2 are DFQATT and SNEGSKA (reference sequence). V shed 3 bases and J 5 bases; nucleotides not matched to a gene: 9. The CDR3 has 15 residues. In nucleotides, the CDR3 is TGCAGTGCTAGGAGGGGACAGGGCGCGGGAGATACGCAGTATTTT. Its protein is CSARRGQGAGDTQYF.

This chain joins TRBV5-4 and TRBJ1-6; no definite D call. The CDR3 consists of 15 residues. The V gene's germline CDR1 is SGHNT and CDR2 YYREEE (reference sequence). V was pared by 2 bases and J by 6 bases, with 12 bases between. The DNA for the CDR3 is TGTGCCAGCAGCTTTAAAAACAGCTTTAATTCACCCCTCCACTTT. This sequence encodes CASSFKNSFNSPLHF.

The CDR3 nucleotides read TGCAGTGCTAGAGATTTCAGGGGGGTTAGCTTCAATGAGCAGTTCTTC. It translates to CSARDFRGVSFNEQFF. The rearrangement joins TRBV20-1 to TRBJ2-1; tentatively, D is TRBD1 (7 bases). Trimming took off 0 bases at V and 6 bases at J, with 18 bases between the two ends. Germline assignment: CDR1 DFQATT and CDR2 SNEGSKA (reference sequence). The CDR3 length is 16 residues.

Details on this clonotype: A single base separates this from a much larger clone, so it may be a read error. The chain couples TRBV29-1 to TRBJ2-6, with D perhaps matching TRBD2 (6 bases). This CDR3 contains 16 residues. V lost 5 bases to trimming and J lost 2 bases, with 16 bases between them. CDR1 and CDR2 (germline): SQVTM, ANQGSEA. The CDR3 coding sequence is TGCAGCGTTTCGGACGGGGGAATTGCTGGGGCCAACGTCCTGACTTTC. It yields the protein CSVSDGGIAGANVLTF.

The chain joins TRBV20-1 to TRBJ1-2; 9 bases are shared with TRBD1. The germline V gene has CDR1 DFQATT and CDR2 SNEGSKA (reference sequence). This CDR3 region has 16 residues. J lost 4 bases, V lost 1 base, and 10 bases had no gene match. DNA of the CDR3: TGCAGTGCTAGAGCTTTCGGGACAGGGACGTTCTATGGCTACACCTTC. The encoded protein is CSARAFGTGTFYGYTF.

In this sample, this clonotype turned up a few times. This chain links TRBV4-3 with TRBJ2-7; 13 bases line up with TRBD2. V lost 2 bases to trimming and J lost 3 bases; unmatched junction nucleotides: 13. CDR3 length: 19 residues. The germline gives CDR1 LGHNA, CDR2 YSLEER. The CDR3 coding sequence is TGCGCCAGCAGCCAAATGCTACCATCCGGGACTAGCGGGGACTACGAGCAGTACTTC. Encoded protein: CASSQMLPSGTSGDYEQYF.

The chain is built from TRBV20-1 and TRBJ2-1; TRBD2 aligns across 8 bases. V was pared by 6 bases and J by 4 bases, with 8 bases of the junction left unmatched. CDR3 length: 14 residues. Germline CDR1 reads DFQATT; CDR2 reads SNEGSKA (reference sequence). CDR3 loop: CSAREERGYNEQFF. DNA of the CDR3: TGCAGTGCCCGGGAGGAGCGGGGGTACAATGAGCAGTTCTTC.

V usage is TRBV9 and J usage is TRBJ1-4; D gene uncertain. CDR3 length equals 15 residues. Trimming took 0 bases from V and 0 from J, leaving 6 bases between them. Germline lookup yields CDR1 SGDLS and CDR2 YYNGEE. The CDR3 DNA follows: TGTGCCAGCAGCGTAGCCCCTGCAACTAATGAAAAACTGTTTTTT. Residues: CASSVAPATNEKLFF.

J is TRBJ1-2 and V is TRBV4-3; 12 bases match TRBD1. V lost 1 base and J lost 6; bases outside the gene matches: 6. Germline lookup yields CDR1 LGHNA and CDR2 YSLEER. This CDR3 region has 16 residues. CDR3 in DNA: TGCGCCAGCAGCCAAGGGGGACAGGGGGCGTCCGATGGCTACACCTTC. Translated, it gives CASSQGGQGASDGYTF.

The rearrangement links TRBV19 to TRBJ1-2, with 8 bases lining up with TRBD1. V shed 9 bases, J shed 1 base, and the junction held 10 bases outside the gene matches. Germline CDR1 reads LNHDA; CDR2 reads SQIVND (reference sequence). This CDR3 comprises 15 residues. CDR3 DNA sequence: TGTGCCAGCCAGGGGACCGACAGGGGTAACTATGGCTACACCTTC. It specifies CASQGTDRGNYGYTF.

The CDR3 region is CASSQDVRDWPYNEQFF. The CDR3 region has the DNA TGCGCCAGCAGCCAAGATGTACGGGACTGGCCCTACAATGAGCAGTTCTTC. V and J are TRBV4-1 and TRBJ2-1, with D perhaps TRBD2 (6 bases). The CDR3 is made up of 17 amino acids. Trimming stripped 0 bases from V and 2 bases from J, with 14 bases between. Germline lookup yields CDR1 MGHRA and CDR2 YSYEKL.

This sequence joins TRBV2 and TRBJ2-1; D possibly corresponds to TRBD2 (6 bases). The V gene's germline CDR1 is SNHLY and CDR2 FYNNEI. The CDR3 loop spans 12 amino acids. V lost 6 bases and J lost 13, with 16 bases in between. The CDR3 loop reads CASRGEASSQFF. The CDR3 DNA reads TGTGCCAGCAGGGGGGAGGCTAGCAGTCAGTTCTTC.

This chain uses TRBV5-6 with TRBJ1-2; D is perhaps TRBD1 (5 bases). The CDR3 has 15 residues. The V and J ends lost 3 bases and 2 bases respectively, with 14 bases between them. Looked up from germline, CDR1 is SGHDT and CDR2 is YYEEEE. Here the CDR3 DNA reads TGTGCCAGCAGCTCCGCACGGGACCTAAACTATGGCTACACCTTC. It is translated as CASSSARDLNYGYTF.

This chain joins TRBV20-1 and TRBJ2-6; perhaps TRBD2 as D (5 bases). V was pared by 6 bases and J by 2 bases, with 11 bases between. This CDR3 spans 14 amino acids. Germline loops: CDR1 DFQATT, CDR2 SNEGSKA (reference sequence). The CDR3 nucleotides read TGCAGTGCCCGGGTCGGGGCTGGGGCCAACGTCCTGACTTTC. It translates to CSARVGAGANVLTF.

The chain has TRBV5-1 and TRBJ2-1; the match to TRBD1 covers 9 bases. Germline V gene lookup returns CDR1 SGHRS and CDR2 YFSETQ. Trimming cost V 2 bases and J 9 bases; bases outside gene matches: 6. The CDR3 sequence is 14 residues long. The CDR3 is CASSFSGTGIEQFF. CDR3 in DNA: TGCGCCAGCAGCTTTTCCGGGACAGGGATTGAGCAGTTCTTC.